This entry describes one T cell receptor beta chain. The antigen remains undetermined. Trimming at V came to 4 bases and at J to 5 bases, leaving 8 bases not matched to a gene. In germline, CDR1 is SGDLS, CDR2 YYNGEE. The CDR3 contains 14 residues. Researchers ran the PCR with 60 Vbeta and 13 Jbeta primers. TCRdb's table, derived via immunoSEQ multiplex PCR, lists solely in-frame clones and lacks some. The sample holds roughly 150,000 clones, around four fifths seen once. The data derive from a study of cytomegalovirus exposure and HLA in healthy donors. Study-wide results and limits: The authors listed 164 TCR beta chains as cytomegalovirus-associated.

The specimen was PBMCs. The clonotype comes from a man in his fifties in good health and CMV-seropositive. The chain joins TRBV9 to TRBJ2-7, with 8 nucleotides matching TRBD1. This CDR3 reads CASSKTGAVDEQYF. CDR3 nucleotides: TGTGCCAGCAGCAAGACAGGGGCGGTCGACGAGCAGTACTTC. Filled out from reference TRBV9 and TRBJ2-7, the complete variable domain reads DSGVTQTPKHLITATGQRVTLRCSPRSGDLSVYWYQQSLDQGLQFLIQYYNGEERAKGNILERFSAQQFPDLHSELNLSSLELGDSALYFCASSKTGAVDEQYFGPGTRLTVT.